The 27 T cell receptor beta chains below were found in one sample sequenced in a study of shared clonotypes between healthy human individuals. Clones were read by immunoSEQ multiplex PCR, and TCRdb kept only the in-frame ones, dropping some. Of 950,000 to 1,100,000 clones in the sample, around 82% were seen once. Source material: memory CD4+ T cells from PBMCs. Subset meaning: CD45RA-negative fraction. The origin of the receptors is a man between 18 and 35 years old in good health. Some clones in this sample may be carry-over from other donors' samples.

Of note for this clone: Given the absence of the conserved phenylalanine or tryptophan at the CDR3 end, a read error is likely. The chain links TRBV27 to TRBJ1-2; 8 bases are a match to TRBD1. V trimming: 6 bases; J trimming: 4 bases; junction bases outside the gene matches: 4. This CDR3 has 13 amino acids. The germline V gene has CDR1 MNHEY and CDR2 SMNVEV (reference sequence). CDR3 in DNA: TGTGCCAGCAGGGACACAGGGGGCTATGGCTACACCTCC. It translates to CASRDTGGYGYTS.

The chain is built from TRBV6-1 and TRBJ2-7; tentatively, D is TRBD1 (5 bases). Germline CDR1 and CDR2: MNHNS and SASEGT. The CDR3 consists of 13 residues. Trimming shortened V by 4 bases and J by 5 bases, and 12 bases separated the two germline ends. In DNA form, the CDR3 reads TGTGCCAGCAGTGGCCAGGGATCCCACGAGCAGTACTTC. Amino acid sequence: CASSGQGSHEQYF.

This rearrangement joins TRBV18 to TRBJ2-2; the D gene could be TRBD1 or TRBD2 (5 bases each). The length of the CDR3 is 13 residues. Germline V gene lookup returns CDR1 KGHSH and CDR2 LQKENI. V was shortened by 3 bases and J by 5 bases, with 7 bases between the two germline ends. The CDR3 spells CASSPGETGELFF. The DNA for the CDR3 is TGTGCCAGCTCACCGGGGGAAACCGGGGAGCTGTTTTTT.

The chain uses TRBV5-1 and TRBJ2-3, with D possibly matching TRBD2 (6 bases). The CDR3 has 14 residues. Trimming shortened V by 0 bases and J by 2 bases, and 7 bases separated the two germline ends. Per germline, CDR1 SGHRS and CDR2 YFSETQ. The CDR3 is CASSLGRDTDTQYF. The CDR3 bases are TGCGCCAGCAGCTTGGGGCGGGACACAGATACGCAGTATTTT.

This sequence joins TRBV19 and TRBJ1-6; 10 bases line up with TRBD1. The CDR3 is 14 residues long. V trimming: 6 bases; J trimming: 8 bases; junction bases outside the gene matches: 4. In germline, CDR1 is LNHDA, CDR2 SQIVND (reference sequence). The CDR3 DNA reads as TGTGCCAGTAGCCCGACAGGGGGCTATTCACCCCTCCACTTT. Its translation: CASSPTGGYSPLHF.

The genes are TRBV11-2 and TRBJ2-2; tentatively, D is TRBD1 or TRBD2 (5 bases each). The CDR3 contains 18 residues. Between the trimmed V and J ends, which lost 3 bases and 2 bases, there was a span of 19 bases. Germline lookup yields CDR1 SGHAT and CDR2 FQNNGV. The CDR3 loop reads CASSLANSGRINTGELFF. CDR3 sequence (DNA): TGTGCCAGCAGCTTGGCAAATTCGGGACGAATCAACACCGGGGAGCTGTTTTTT.

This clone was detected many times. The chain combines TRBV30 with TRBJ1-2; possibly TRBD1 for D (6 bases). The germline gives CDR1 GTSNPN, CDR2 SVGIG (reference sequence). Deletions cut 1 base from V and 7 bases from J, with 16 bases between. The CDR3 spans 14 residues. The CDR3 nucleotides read TGTGCCTGGAGTGCCCCGGGGGCGCAGGTTGGCTACACCTTC. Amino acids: CAWSAPGAQVGYTF.

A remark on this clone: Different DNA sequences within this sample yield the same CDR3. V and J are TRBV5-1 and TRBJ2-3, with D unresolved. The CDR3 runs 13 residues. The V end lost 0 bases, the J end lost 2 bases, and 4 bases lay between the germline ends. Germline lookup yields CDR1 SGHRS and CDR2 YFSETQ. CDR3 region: CASSLGHTDTQYF. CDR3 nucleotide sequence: TGCGCCAGCAGCTTGGGACACACAGATACGCAGTATTTT.

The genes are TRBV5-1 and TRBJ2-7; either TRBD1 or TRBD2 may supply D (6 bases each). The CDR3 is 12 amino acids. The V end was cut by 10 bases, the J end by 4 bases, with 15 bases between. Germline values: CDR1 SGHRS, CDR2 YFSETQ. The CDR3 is CAGRGAQYEQYF. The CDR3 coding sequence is TGCGCCGGTAGGGGGGCCCAATACGAGCAGTACTTC.

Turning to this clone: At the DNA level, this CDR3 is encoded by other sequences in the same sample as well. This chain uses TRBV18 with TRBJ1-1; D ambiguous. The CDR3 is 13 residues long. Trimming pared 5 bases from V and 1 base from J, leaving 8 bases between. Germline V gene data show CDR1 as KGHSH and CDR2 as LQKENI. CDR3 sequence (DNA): TGTGCCAGCTCAGGTCAAGGGAACACTGAAGCTTTCTTT. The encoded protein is CASSGQGNTEAFF.

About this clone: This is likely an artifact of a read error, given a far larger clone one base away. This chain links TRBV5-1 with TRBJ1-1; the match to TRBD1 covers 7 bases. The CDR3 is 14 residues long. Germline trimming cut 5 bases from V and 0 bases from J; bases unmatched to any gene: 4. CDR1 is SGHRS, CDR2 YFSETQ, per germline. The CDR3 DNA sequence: TGCGCCAGCAGTACGGGACAGATGAACACTGAAGCTTTCTTT. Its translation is CASSTGQMNTEAFF.

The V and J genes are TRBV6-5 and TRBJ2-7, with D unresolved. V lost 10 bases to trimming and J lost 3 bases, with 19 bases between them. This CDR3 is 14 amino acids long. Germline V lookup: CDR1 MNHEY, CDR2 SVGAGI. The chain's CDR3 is CATLSKARNYEQYF. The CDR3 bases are TGTGCCACCCTATCTAAGGCTCGAAACTACGAGCAGTACTTC.

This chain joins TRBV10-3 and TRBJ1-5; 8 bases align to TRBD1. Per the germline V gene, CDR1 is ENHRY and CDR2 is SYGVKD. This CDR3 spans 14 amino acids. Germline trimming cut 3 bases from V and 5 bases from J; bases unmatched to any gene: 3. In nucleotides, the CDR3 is TGTGCCATCAGTGATTACAGGGGGGATCAGCCCCAGCATTTT. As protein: CAISDYRGDQPQHF.

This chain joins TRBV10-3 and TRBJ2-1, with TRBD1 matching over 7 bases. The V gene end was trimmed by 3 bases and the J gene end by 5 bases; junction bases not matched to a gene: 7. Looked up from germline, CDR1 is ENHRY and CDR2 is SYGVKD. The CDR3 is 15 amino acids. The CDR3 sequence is CAISDSTGSNNEQFF. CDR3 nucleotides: TGTGCCATCAGTGACTCGACAGGGAGCAACAATGAGCAGTTCTTC.

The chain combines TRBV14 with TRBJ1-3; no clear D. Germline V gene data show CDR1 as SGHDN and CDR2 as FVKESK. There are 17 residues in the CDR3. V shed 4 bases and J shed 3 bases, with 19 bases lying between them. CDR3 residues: CASSRGQEPSLGNTIYF. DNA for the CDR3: TGTGCCAGCAGCCGAGGCCAGGAACCCAGCCTTGGAAACACCATATATTTT.

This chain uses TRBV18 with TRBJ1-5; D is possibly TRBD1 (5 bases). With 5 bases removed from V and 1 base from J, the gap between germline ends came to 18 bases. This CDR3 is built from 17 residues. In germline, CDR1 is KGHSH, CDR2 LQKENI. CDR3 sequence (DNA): TGTGCCAGCTCATTAAACCGGGGCACAGCGAGCAATCAGCCCCAGCATTTT. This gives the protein CASSLNRGTASNQPQHF.

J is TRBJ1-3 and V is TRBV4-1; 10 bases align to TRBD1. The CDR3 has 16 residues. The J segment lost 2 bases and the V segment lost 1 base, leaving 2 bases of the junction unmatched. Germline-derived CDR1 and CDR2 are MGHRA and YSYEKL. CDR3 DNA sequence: TGCGCCAGCAGCCAAGGACAGGGGGCGACTGGAAACACCATATATTTT. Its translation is CASSQGQGATGNTIYF.

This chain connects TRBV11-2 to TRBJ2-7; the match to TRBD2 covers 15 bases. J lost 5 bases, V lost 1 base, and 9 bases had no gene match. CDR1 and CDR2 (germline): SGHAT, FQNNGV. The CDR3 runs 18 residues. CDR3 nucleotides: TGTGCCAGCAGCTTAGTGTCACAGGGACTAGCGGGAGGCAACGAGCAGTACTTC. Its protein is CASSLVSQGLAGGNEQYF.

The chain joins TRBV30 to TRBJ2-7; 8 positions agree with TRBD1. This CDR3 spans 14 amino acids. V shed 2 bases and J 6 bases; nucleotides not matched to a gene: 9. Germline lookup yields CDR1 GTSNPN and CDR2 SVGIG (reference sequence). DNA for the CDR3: TGTGCCTGGAGTTCGGACAGGGCCTTGGGCGAGCAGTACTTC. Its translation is CAWSSDRALGEQYF. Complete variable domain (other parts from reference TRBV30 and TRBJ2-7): SQTIHQWPATLVQPVGSPLSLECTVEGTSNPNLYWYRQAAGRGLQLLFYSVGIGQISSEVPQNLSASRPQDRQFILSSKKLLLSDSGFYLCAWSSDRALGEQYFGPGTRLTVT.

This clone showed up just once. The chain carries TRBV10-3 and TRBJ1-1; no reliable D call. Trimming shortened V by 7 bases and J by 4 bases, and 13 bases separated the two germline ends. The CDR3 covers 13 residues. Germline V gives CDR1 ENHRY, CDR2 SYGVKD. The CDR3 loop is CAITYGLGTEAFF. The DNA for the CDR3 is TGTGCCATCACTTACGGACTGGGCACTGAAGCTTTCTTT.

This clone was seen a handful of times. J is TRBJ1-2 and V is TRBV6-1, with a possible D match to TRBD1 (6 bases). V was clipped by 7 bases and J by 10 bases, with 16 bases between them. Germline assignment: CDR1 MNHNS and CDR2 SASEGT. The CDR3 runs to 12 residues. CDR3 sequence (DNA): TGTGCCAGCAACAGGGCTAGCGGTTTCTACACCTTC. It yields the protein CASNRASGFYTF.

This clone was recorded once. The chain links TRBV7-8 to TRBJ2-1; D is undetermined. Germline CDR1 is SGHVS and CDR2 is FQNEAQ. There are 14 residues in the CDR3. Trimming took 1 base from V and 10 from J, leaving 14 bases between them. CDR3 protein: CASSLGARPIEQFF. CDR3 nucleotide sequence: TGTGCCAGCAGCTTAGGGGCCAGGCCGATCGAGCAGTTCTTC.

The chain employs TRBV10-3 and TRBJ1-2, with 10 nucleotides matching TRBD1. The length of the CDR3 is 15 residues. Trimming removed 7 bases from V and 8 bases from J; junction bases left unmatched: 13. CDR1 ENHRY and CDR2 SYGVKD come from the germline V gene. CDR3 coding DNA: TGTGCCATCACTGCCGGGACAGGGGTGATCCGGGGCTACACCTTC. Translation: CAITAGTGVIRGYTF.

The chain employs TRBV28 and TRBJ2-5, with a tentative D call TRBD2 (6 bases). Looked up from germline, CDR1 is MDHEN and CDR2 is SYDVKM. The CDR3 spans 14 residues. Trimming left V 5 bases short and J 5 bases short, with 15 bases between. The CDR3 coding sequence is TGTGCCAGCAGTGCGGAGGGCCCAGGGGAGACCCAGTACTTC. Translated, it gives CASSAEGPGETQYF.

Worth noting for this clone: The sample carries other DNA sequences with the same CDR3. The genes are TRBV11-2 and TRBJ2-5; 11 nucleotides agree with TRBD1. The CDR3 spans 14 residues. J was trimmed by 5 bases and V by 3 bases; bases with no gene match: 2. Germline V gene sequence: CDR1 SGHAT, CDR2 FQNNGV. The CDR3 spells CASSLRTGGETQYF. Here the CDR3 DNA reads TGTGCCAGCAGCTTGCGGACAGGGGGCGAGACCCAGTACTTC.

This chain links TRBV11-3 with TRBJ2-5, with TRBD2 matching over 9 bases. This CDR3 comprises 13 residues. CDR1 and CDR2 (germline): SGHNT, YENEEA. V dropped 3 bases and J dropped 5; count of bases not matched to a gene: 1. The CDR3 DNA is TGTGCCAGCAGCTTTACTAGCGGGGAGACCCAGTACTTC. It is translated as CASSFTSGETQYF.

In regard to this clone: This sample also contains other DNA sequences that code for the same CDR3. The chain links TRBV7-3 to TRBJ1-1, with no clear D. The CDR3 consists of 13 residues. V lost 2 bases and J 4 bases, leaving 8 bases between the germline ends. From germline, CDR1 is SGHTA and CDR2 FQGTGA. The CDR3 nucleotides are TGTGCCAGCAGCTTAGGGGTGGGCACTGAAGCTTTCTTT. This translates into CASSLGVGTEAFF.